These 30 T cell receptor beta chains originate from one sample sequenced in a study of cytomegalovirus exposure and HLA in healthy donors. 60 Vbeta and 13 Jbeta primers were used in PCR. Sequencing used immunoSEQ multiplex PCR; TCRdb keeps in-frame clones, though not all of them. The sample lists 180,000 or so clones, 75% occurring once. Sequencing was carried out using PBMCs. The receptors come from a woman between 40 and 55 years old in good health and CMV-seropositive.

This CDR3 is CASSPDRVNEKLFF. The CDR3 DNA is TGTGCCAGCAGCCCAGACAGGGTGAATGAAAAACTGTTTTTT. This chain connects TRBV27 to TRBJ1-4; TRBD1 aligns across 7 bases. Germline loops: CDR1 MNHEY, CDR2 SMNVEV (reference sequence). The CDR3 extends over 14 amino acids. The junction had 6 bases not matched to a gene; V was cut back by 6 bases and J by 5 bases.

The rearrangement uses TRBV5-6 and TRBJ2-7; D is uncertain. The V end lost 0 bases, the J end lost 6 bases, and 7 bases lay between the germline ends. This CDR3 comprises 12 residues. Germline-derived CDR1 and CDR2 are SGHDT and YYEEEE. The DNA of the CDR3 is TGTGCCAGCAGCTTGGTCAGAGGCGAGCAGTACTTC. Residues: CASSLVRGEQYF.

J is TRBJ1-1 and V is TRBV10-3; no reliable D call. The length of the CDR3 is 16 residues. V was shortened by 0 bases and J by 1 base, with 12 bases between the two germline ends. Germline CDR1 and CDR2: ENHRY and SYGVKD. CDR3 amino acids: CAISESILSGNTEAFF. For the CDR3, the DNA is TGTGCCATCAGTGAGTCGATTTTGTCAGGGAACACTGAAGCTTTCTTT.

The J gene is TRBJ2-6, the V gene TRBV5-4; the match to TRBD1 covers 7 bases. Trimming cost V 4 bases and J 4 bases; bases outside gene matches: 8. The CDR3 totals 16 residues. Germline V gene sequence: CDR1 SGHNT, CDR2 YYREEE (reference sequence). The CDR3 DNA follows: TGTGCCAGCAGCCTGCAGGGGGTCTCAGGGGCCAACGTCCTGACTTTC. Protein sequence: CASSLQGVSGANVLTF. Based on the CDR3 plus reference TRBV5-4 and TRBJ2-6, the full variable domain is ETGVTQSPTHLIKTRGQQVTLRCSSQSGHNTVSWYQQALGQGPQFIFQYYREEENGRGNFPPRFSGLQFPNYSSELNVNALELDDSALYLCASSLQGVSGANVLTFGAGSRLTVL.

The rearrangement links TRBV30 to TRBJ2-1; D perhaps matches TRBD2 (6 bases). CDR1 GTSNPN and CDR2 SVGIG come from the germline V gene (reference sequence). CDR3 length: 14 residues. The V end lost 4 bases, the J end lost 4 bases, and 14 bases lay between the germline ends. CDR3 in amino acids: CAWNAGLPYNEQFF. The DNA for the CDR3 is TGTGCCTGGAATGCCGGACTACCATACAATGAGCAGTTCTTC.

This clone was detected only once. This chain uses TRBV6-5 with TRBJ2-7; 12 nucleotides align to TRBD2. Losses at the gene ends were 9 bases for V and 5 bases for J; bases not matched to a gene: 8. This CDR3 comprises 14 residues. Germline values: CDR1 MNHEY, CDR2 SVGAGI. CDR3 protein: CASRLAGETHEQYF. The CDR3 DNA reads TGTGCCAGTCGACTAGCGGGAGAAACCCACGAGCAGTACTTC.

CDR3 residues: CASKRGYEQYF. The CDR3 coding sequence is TGTGCCTCGAAAAGGGGCTACGAGCAGTACTTC. The J gene is TRBJ2-7, the V gene TRBV30; tentative D call: TRBD1 (5 bases). Looked up from germline, CDR1 is GTSNPN and CDR2 is SVGIG (reference sequence). Deletions cut 7 bases from V and 3 bases from J, with 10 bases between. The CDR3 sequence is 11 residues long.

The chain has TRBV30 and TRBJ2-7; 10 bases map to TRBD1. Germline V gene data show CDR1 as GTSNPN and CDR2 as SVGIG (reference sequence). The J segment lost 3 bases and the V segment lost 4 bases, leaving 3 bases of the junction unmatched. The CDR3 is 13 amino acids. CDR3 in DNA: TGTGCCTGGAAGGGACAGGGGTACTACGAGCAGTACTTC. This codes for CAWKGQGYYEQYF.

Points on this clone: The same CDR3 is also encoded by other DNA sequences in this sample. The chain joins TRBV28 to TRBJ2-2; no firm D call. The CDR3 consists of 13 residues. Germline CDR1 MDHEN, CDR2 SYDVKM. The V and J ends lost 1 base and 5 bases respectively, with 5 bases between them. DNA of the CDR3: TGTGCCAGCAGTTTATCAGGAACCGGGGAGCTGTTTTTT. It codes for CASSLSGTGELFF.

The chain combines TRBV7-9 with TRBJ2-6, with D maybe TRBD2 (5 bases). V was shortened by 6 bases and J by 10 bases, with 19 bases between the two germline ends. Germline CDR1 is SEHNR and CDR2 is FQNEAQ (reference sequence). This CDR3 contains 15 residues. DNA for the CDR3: TGTGCCAGCAGTTACTCGGAGGCTCCCTCGAACGTCCTGACTTTC. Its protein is CASSYSEAPSNVLTF.

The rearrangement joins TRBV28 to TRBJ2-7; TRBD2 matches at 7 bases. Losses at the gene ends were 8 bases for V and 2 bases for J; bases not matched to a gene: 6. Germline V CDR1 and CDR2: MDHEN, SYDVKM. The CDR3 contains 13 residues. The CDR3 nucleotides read TGTGCCAGCCTTAGCGGGCTTACCTACGAGCAGTACTTC. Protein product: CASLSGLTYEQYF.

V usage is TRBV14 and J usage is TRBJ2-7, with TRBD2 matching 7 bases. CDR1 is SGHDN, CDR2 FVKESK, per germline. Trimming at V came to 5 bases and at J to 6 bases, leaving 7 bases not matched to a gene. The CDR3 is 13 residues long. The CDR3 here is CASSATVAGEQYF. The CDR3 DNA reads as TGTGCCAGCAGCGCAACGGTAGCGGGCGAGCAGTACTTC.

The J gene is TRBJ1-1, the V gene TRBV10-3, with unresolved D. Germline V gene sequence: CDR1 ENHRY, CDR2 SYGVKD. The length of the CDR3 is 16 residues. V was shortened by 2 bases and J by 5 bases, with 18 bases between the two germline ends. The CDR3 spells CAISEPIQGGRTEAFF. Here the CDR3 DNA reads TGTGCCATCAGTGAGCCGATTCAAGGAGGAAGAACTGAAGCTTTCTTT.

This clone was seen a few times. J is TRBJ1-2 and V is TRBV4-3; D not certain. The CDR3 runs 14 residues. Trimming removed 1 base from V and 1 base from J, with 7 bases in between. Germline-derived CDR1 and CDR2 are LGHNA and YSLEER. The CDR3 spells CASSQGSGNYGYTF. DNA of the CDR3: TGCGCCAGCAGCCAAGGGAGTGGTAACTATGGCTACACCTTC.

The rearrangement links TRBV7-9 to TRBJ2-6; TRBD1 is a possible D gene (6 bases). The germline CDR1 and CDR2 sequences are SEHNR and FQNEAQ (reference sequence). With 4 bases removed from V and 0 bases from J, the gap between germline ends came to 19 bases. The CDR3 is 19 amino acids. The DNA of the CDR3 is TGTGCCAGCAGCTCACCCGTTGGGGGCCGGGACTCTGGGGCCAACGTCCTGACTTTC. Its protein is CASSSPVGGRDSGANVLTF. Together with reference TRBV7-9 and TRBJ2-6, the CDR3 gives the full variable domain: DTGVSQNPRHKITKRGQNVTFRCDPISEHNRLYWYRQTLGQGPEFLTYFQNEAQLEKSRLLSDRFSAERPKGSFSTLEIQRTEQGDSAMYLCASSSPVGGRDSGANVLTFGAGSRLTVL.

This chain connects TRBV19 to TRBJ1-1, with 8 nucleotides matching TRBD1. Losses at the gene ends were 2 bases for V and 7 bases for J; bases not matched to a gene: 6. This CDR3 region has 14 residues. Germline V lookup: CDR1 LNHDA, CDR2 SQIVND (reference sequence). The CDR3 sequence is CASSIPGGQGEAFF. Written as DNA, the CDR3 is TGTGCCAGTAGTATACCGGGCGGACAGGGTGAAGCTTTCTTT.

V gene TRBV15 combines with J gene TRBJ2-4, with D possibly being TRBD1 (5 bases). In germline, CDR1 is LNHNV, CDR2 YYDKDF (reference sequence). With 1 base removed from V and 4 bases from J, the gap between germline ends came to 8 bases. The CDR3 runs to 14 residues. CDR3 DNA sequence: TGTGCCACCAGCAGAGGTGACAGAAAAAACATTCAGTACTTC. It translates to CATSRGDRKNIQYF.

This CDR3 reads CASSPRDRGNTEAFF. The CDR3 DNA reads as TGTGCCAGCAGTCCGAGGGACAGGGGAAACACTGAAGCTTTCTTT. This chain uses TRBV6-5 with TRBJ1-1, with 10 positions matching TRBD1. V was clipped by 5 bases and J by 2 bases; unmatched bases: 5. Germline lookup yields CDR1 MNHEY and CDR2 SVGAGI. There are 15 residues in the CDR3.

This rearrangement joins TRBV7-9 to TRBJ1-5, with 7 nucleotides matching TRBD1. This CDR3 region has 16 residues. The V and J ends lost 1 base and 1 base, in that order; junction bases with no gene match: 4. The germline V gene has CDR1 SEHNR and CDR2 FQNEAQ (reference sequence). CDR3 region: CASSLGGQVSNQPQHF. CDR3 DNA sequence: TGTGCCAGCAGCTTAGGAGGACAGGTAAGCAATCAGCCCCAGCATTTT.

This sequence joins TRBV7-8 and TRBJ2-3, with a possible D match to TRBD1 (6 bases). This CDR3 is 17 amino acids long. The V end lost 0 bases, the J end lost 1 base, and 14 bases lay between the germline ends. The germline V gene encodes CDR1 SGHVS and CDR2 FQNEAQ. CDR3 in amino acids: CASSLAWIPGGTDTQYF. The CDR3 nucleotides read TGTGCCAGCAGCTTAGCGTGGATACCAGGGGGCACAGATACGCAGTATTTT.

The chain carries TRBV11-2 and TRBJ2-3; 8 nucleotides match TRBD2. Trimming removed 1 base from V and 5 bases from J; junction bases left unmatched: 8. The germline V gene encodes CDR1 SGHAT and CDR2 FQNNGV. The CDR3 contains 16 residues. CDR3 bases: TGTGCCAGCAGCTTAGTGTCGGGAGGGCCCGGAGATACGCAGTATTTT. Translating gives CASSLVSGGPGDTQYF. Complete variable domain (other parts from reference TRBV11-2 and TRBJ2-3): EAGVAQSPRYKIIEKRQSVAFWCNPISGHATLYWYQQILGQGPKLLIQFQNNGVVDDSQLPKDRFSAERLKGVDSTLKIQPAKLEDSAVYLCASSLVSGGPGDTQYFGPGTRLTVL.

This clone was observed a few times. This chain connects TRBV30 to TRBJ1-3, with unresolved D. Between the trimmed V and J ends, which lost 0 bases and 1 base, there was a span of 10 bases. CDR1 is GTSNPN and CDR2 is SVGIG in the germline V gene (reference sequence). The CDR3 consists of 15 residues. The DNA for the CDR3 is TGTGCCTGGAGTGTAACACACGATTCTGGAAACACCATATATTTT. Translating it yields CAWSVTHDSGNTIYF.

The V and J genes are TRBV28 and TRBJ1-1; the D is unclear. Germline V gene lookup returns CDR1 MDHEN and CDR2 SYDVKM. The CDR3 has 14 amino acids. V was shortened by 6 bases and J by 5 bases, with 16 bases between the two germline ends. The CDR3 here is CASSTGRMRTEAFF. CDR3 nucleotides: TGTGCCAGCAGCACGGGGAGGATGAGAACTGAAGCTTTCTTT.

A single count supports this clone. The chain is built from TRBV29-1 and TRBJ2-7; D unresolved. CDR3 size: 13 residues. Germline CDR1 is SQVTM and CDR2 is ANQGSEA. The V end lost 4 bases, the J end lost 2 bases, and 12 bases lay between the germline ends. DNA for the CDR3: TGCAGCGTTGGGGTGGGCCCTACCTACGAGCAGTACTTC. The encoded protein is CSVGVGPTYEQYF.

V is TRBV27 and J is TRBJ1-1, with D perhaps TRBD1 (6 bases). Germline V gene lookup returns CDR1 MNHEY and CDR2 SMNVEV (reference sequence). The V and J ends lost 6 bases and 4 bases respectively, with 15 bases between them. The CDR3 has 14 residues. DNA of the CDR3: TGTGCCAGCAGACAAGAGACAGGATTCACTGAAGCTTTCTTT. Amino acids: CASRQETGFTEAFF.

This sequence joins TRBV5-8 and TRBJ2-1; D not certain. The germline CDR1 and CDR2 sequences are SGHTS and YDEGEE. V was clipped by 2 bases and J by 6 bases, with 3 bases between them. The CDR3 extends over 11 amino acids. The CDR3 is CASSFLNEQFF. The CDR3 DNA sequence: TGTGCCAGCAGCTTTCTCAATGAGCAGTTCTTC. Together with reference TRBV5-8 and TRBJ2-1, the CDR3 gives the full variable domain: EAGVTQSPTHLIKTRGQQATLRCSPISGHTSVYWYQQALGLGLQFLLWYDEGEERNRGNFPPRFSGRQFPNYSSELNVNALELEDSALYLCASSFLNEQFFGPGTRLTVL.

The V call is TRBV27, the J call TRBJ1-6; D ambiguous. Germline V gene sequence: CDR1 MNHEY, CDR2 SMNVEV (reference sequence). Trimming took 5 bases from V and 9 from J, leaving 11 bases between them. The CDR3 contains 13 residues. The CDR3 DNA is TGTGCCAGCAGTCCGGGATACGCTTCACCCCTCCACTTT. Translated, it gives CASSPGYASPLHF.

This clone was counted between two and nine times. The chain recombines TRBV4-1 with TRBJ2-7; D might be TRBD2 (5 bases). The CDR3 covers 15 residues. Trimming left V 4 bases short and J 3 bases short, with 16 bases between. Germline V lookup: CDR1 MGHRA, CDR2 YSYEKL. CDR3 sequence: CASSLRLDGLYEQYF. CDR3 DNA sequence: TGCGCCAGCAGCCTCCGACTTGACGGACTCTACGAGCAGTACTTC.

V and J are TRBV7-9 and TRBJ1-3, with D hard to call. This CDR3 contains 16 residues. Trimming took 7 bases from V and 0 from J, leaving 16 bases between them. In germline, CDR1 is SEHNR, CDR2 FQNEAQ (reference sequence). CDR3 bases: TGTGCCAGCAACCCCTTCGCAGCGGACTCTGGAAACACCATATATTTT. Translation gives CASNPFAADSGNTIYF. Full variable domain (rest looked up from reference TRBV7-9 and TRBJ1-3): DTGVSQNPRHKITKRGQNVTFRCDPISEHNRLYWYRQTLGQGPEFLTYFQNEAQLEKSRLLSDRFSAERPKGSFSTLEIQRTEQGDSAMYLCASNPFAADSGNTIYFGEGSWLTVV.

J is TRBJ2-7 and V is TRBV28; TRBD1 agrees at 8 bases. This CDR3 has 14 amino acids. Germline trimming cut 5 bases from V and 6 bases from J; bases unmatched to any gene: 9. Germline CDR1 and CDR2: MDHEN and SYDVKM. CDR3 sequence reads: CASSLLTGAGEQYF. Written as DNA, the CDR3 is TGTGCCAGCAGTCTGTTGACAGGGGCTGGCGAGCAGTACTTC.